The present T cell receptor (beta chain) was sequenced within a study of T cell responses to AZD1222 COVID-19 vaccine. Background on the study: Second-dose intervals near 4 or 12 weeks were combined. Study results and caveats: White British ancestry dominated among donors, who included more females, and clonal diversity was possibly underestimated. The study identified only five to seven AZD1222 recipients as seropositive at baseline.

Note on this clone: The antigen remains unidentified. The germline gene is not matched at one end of the junction; a read error may be the cause.

Clones were read by immunoSEQ multiplex PCR, and TCRdb kept only the in-frame ones, dropping some. The table records about 140,000 clones, 80% to 90% of them present only once. In germline, CDR1 is SSHAT, CDR2 FNYEAQ (reference sequence). The CDR3 consists of 15 residues. The receptor comes from an adult in good health. The chain carries TRBV7-7 and TRBJ2-5; D may correspond to TRBD1 or TRBD2 (7 bases each). This sample comprised peripheral blood, obtained on day 0 of AZD1222 vaccination. CDR3 sequence: CASSFRQGGRETQYF. The CDR3 DNA sequence: TGTGCTAGCAGCTTTCGACAGGGCGGGAGAGAGACCCAGTACTTC.